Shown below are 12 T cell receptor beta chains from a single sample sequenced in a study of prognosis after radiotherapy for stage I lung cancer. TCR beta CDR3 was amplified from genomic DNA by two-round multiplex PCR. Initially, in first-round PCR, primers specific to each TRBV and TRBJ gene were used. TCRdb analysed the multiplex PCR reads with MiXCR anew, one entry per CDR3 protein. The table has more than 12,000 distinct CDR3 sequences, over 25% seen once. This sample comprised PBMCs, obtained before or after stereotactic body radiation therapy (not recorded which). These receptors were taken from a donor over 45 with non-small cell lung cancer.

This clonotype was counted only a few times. CDR3 sequence reads: CASSRPVGSYEQYF. CDR3 sequence (DNA): TGTGCCAGCAGCCGTCCCGTTGGCTCCTACGAGCAGTACTTC. This chain joins TRBV27 and TRBJ2-7; the D is unclear. Trimming removed 6 bases from V and 0 bases from J, with 12 bases in between. The germline V gene encodes CDR1 MNHEY and CDR2 SMNVEV (reference sequence). The CDR3 covers 14 residues.

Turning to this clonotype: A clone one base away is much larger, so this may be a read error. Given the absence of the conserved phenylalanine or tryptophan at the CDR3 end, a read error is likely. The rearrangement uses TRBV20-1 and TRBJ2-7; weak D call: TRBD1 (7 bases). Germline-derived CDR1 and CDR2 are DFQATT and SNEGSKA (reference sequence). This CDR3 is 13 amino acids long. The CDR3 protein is CTAGTVNSYEQYS. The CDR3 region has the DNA TGCACTGCGGGGACAGTGAACTCCTACGAGCAGTACTCC.

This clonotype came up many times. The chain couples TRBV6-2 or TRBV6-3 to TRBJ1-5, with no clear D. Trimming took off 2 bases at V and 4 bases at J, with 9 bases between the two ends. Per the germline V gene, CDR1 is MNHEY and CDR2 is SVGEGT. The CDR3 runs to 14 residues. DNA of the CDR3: TGTGCCAGCAGTTACCACAGAGAAAATCAGCCCCAGCATTTT. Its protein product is CASSYHRENQPQHF.

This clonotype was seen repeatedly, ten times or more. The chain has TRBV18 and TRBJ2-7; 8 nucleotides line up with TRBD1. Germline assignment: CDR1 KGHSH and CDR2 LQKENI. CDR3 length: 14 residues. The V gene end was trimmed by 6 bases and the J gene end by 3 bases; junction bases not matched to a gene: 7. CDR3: CASSTGTGYYEQYF. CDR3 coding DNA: TGTGCCAGCTCCACCGGGACAGGCTACTACGAGCAGTACTTC.

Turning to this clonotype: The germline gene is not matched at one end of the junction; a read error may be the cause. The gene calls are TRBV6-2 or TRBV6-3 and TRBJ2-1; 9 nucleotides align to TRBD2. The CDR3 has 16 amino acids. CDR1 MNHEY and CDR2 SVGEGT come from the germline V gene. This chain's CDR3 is CTSRPPVTSGYNEQFF. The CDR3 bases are TGTACCAGCAGGCCCCCCGTGACTAGCGGATACAATGAGCAGTTCTTC.

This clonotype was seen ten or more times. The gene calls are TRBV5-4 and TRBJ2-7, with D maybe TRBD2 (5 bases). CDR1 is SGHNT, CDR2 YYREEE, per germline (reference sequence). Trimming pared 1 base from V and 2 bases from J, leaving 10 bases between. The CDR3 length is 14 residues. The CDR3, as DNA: TGTGCCAGCAGCTTGAAAGGGAGCACCTACGAGCAGTACTTC. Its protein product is CASSLKGSTYEQYF.

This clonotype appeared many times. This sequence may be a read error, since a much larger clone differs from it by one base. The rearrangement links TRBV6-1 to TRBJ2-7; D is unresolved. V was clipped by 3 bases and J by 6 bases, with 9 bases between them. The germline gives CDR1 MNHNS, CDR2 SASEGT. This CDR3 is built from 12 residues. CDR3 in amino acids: CASSDDLAEQYF. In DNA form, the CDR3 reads TGTGCCAGCAGTGACGATCTTGCCGAGCAGTACTTC.

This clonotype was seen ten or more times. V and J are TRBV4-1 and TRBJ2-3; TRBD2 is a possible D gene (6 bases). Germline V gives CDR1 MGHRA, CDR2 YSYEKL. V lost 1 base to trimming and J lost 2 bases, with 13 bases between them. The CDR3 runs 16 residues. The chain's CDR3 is CASSQAKGLITDTQYF. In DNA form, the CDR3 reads TGCGCCAGCAGCCAAGCCAAGGGACTCATCACAGATACGCAGTATTTT.

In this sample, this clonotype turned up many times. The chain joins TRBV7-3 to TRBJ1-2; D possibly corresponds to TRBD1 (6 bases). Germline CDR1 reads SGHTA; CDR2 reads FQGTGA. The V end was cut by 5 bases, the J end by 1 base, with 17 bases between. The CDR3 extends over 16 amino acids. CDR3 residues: CASSLNSGAVNYGYTF. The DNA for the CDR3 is TGTGCCAGCAGCCTAAATTCAGGGGCGGTTAACTATGGCTACACCTTC.

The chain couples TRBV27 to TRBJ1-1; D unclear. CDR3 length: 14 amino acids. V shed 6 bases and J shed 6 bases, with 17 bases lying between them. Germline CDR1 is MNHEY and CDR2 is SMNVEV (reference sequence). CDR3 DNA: TGTGCCAGCAGCCTGGACGCGACGAGCCCTGAAGCTTTCTTT. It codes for CASSLDATSPEAFF.

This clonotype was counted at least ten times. The CDR3 here is CASSFIMGVQSPLHF. CDR3 sequence (DNA): TGTGCCAGCAGCTTCATCATGGGGGTACAATCACCCCTCCACTTT. The chain combines TRBV5-4 with TRBJ1-6; maybe TRBD1 (5 bases). CDR3 length equals 15 residues. Looked up from germline, CDR1 is SGHNT and CDR2 is YYREEE (reference sequence). V gave up 2 bases and J gave up 10 bases, with 16 bases separating them.

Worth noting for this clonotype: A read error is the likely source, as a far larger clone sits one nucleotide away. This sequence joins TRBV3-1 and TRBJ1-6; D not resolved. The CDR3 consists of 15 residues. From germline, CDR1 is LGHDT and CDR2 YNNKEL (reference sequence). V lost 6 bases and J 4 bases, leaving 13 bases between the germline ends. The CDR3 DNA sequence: TGTGCCAGCAGGGGAACGGACGGGTATAATTCACCCCTCCACTTT. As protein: CASRGTDGYNSPLHF.